The clone carrying this T cell receptor (beta chain) was seen a few times. The sample comes from a study of T-cell memory formation after mild COVID-19. Study-wide background: Clustering of TCRs was largely donor specific.

Via MiXCR, TCRdb re-called the 5' RACE reads, giving one row per CDR3 protein. The data hold hundreds of thousands of distinct CDR3 sequences, with about a fifth observed a single time. The source is an adult woman who had mild COVID-19 (a few samples of this study predate the infection). Cell type and time point are not known. The sequencing sample was made of PBMCs or a T cell subset sorted from them (not recorded which).

CDR3 in amino acids: CAISVGDRGLETQYF. Here the CDR3 DNA reads TGTGCCATCAGTGTCGGGGACAGGGGGCTAGAGACCCAGTACTTC. This sequence joins TRBV10-3 and TRBJ2-5; TRBD1 agrees at 12 bases. Unmatched junction bases numbered 4, after V lost 4 bases and J lost 4 bases. Per germline, CDR1 ENHRY and CDR2 SYGVKD. The CDR3 is 15 amino acids.